This is a list of T cell receptor beta chains from one sample in a study of OX40 agonist ivuxolimab in advanced cancers. Sequenced by immunoSEQ multiplex PCR; TCRdb stores in-frame clones only, minus some. The sample holds 55,000 to 65,000 clones, over 80% seen once. The sequencing used CD4+ or CD8+ T cells sorted from blood, collected in a trial of the OX40 agonist ivuxolimab. The source of these receptors is an adult with an advanced solid tumor such as melanoma, head and neck, liver or kidney cancer. The CDR3 runs from the conserved cysteine through the conserved F or W. The D gene is left open where the match is weak. Clone size is not always given. Where it is, it says once, few, many or a class for expanded clones.

CDR3nt	CDR3aa	abundance	v_gene	j_gene	d_gene
TGTGCCATCAGTACCGACCGAGTCCAGCAGTTCTTC	CAISTDRVQQFF	.	TRBV10-3	TRBJ2-1	.
TGTGCCAGCAGTACTAAGACAGGGAACCCAGAAGGGGAGCTGTTTTTT	CASSTKTGNPEGELFF	.	TRBV28	TRBJ2-2	TRBD1
TGTGCCAGCCGAACACACCCTTGGGACGGGGGCCCGGGGGTGGCCCAGCATTTT	CASRTHPWDGGPGVAQHF	.	TRBV28	TRBJ1-5	.
TGTGCCAGCAGACCAGGGGGGAGCTCTGGAAACACCATATATTTT	CASRPGGSSGNTIYF	.	TRBV6-5	TRBJ1-3	TRBD1
TGTGCCAGCAGTGATCCCCCCTTTTATACGCAGTATTTT	CASSDPPFYTQYF	.	TRBV6-1	TRBJ2-3	.
TGTGCCATGTATTCACCCCGGGCGTATAGCAATCAGCCCCAGCATTTT	CAMYSPRAYSNQPQHF	.	TRBV15	TRBJ1-5	.
TGTGCCAGCAGTTACGGTGGAAACACCATATATTTT	CASSYGGNTIYF	.	TRBV6-5	TRBJ1-3	.
TGTGCCAGCAGCCCAGACAGGGAACGGTCACCCCTCCACTTT	CASSPDRERSPLHF	few	TRBV7-2	TRBJ1-6	TRBD1
TGTGCCACCACCCGACAGGCAGCACAGGAGACCCAGTACTTC	CATTRQAAQETQYF	.	TRBV15	TRBJ2-5	.
TGTGCCAGCGAAGACCTACAGGCCTCGGAAAAACTGTTTTTT	CASEDLQASEKLFF	once	TRBV28	TRBJ1-4	.
TGTGCCAGCAGCATCCTAGGACTAGCGGGGGGTTACGAGCAGTACTTC	CASSILGLAGGYEQYF	few	TRBV7-2	TRBJ2-7	TRBD2
TGTGCCTGGAGTTACCGGGACGGTGACCTCTCTGGAAACACCATATATTTT	CAWSYRDGDLSGNTIYF	.	TRBV30	TRBJ1-3	.
TGTGCCTGGAGTAGCCACAGGGAATTTAGGCCCTACGAGCAGTACTTC	CAWSSHREFRPYEQYF	.	TRBV30	TRBJ2-7	.
TGTGCCAGCAGCGTAGACACGGGGTTATACAATGAGCAGTTCTTC	CASSVDTGLYNEQFF	.	TRBV9	TRBJ2-1	.
TGCGCCAGCAGCCAAGGGAGGCAGCCCCAGCATTTT	CASSQGRQPQHF	.	TRBV4-1	TRBJ1-5	.
TGTGCCAGCAGTTTTCTCTTGGTCGACGGGGGTAGAGGTCAGCCCCAGCATTTT	CASSFLLVDGGRGQPQHF	.	TRBV28	TRBJ1-5	.
TGTGCCAGCAGTTTAATAGCGGGATTTGGCGAGCAGTACTTC	CASSLIAGFGEQYF	once	TRBV28	TRBJ2-7	TRBD2
TGTGCCACTCCAGTGAAGTCCCCTTCACCCCTCCACTTT	CATPVKSPSPLHF	.	TRBV10-3	TRBJ1-6	.
TGTGCCAGCGACCGGACAGGGACAAACACCGGGGAGCTGTTTTTT	CASDRTGTNTGELFF	.	TRBV6-1	TRBJ2-2	TRBD1
TGTGCCAGTAGTATAGATGCGGGAGAGGGTCAGAATGAGCAGTTCTTC	CASSIDAGEGQNEQFF	once	TRBV19	TRBJ2-1	TRBD2
TGTGCCAGCAGGCCTGGTGGGGTCAGTCAGCCCCAGCATTTT	CASRPGGVSQPQHF	.	TRBV27	TRBJ1-5	.
TGTGCCACCAGCAGAGTGGGGCAGGGGTACCAGCCCCAGCATTTT	CATSRVGQGYQPQHF	.	TRBV15	TRBJ1-5	.
TGTGCCAGCAGTGCGGGAGACACCGGGGAGCTGTTTTTT	CASSAGDTGELFF	few	TRBV6-4	TRBJ2-2	.
TGTGCCTGGAGTAGGCCGGGGGCGTTTGGAAACACCATATATTTT	CAWSRPGAFGNTIYF	.	TRBV30	TRBJ1-3	.
TGTGCCAGCAGCTCAGGGGCCTTATCGCCCCAGCATTTT	CASSSGALSPQHF	.	TRBV9	TRBJ1-5	.